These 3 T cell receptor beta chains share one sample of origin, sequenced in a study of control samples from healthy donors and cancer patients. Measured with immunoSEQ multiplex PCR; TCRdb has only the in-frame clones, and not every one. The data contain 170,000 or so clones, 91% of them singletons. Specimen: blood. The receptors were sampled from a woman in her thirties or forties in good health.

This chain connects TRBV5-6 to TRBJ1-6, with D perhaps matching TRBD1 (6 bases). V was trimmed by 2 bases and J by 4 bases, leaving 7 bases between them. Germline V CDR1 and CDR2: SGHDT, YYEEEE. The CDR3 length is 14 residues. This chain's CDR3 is CASSLQGYNSPLHF. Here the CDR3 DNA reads TGTGCCAGCAGCTTACAGGGTTATAATTCACCCCTCCACTTT.

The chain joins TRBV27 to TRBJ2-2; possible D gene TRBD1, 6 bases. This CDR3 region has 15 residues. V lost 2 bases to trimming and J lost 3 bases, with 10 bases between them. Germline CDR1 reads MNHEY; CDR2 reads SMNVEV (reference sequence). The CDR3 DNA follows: TGTGCCAGCAGTTTACAGAACAGGGACACCGGGGAGCTGTTTTTT. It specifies CASSLQNRDTGELFF.

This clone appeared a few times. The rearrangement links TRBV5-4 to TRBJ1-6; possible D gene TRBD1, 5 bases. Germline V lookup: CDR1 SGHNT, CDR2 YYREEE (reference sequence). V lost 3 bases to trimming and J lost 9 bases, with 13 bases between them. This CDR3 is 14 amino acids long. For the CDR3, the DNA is TGTGCCAGCAGCTCTGGAGGACAATTTTCACCCCTCCACTTT. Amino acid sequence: CASSSGGQFSPLHF.